A selection of T cell receptor beta chains follows, all from one sample in a study of blood T cell repertoires in COVID-19. Using immunoSEQ multiplex PCR, the repertoire was profiled, and TCRdb retains in-frame clones only, with some absent. The profile shows 200,000 to 300,000 clones, 88% of them singletons. The source material was peripheral blood. Receptor source: a man aged 55 to 69 who had recovered from COVID-19. Both conserved end residues are part of each CDR3. The D gene is left open where the match is weak. The listing skips clone size in some rows; elsewhere it reads once, few, many or a size class.

j_call v_call d_call clone_size cdr3_aa cdr3_nt
TRBJ2-7 TRBV7-2 . . CASSLVRGYEQYF TGTGCCAGCAGCTTAGTTCGGGGGTACGAGCAGTACTTC
TRBJ1-2 TRBV6-6 TRBD1 . CASSSSSDRGYGYTF TGTGCCAGCAGCTCCTCCTCCGACAGGGGGTACGGCTACACCTTC
TRBJ2-4 TRBV5-4 . . CASSSPLETRGNIQYF TGTGCCAGCAGCTCCCCCTTGGAGACACGGGGGAACATTCAGTACTTC
TRBJ2-4 TRBV27 . once CASSLLASGAPAKNIQYF TGTGCCAGCAGTTTACTCGCCTCAGGGGCCCCAGCCAAAAACATTCAGTACTTC
TRBJ1-4 TRBV5-4 TRBD1 . CASSRDSLNEKLFF TGTGCCAGCAGCCGGGACAGTCTAAATGAAAAACTGTTTTTT
TRBJ2-5 TRBV7-3 TRBD1 . CASSRTGVGQETQYF TGTGCCAGCAGCCGAACAGGGGTCGGCCAAGAGACCCAGTACTTC
TRBJ2-1 TRBV5-1 . . CASSLGNTGSSYNEQFF TGCGCCAGCAGCTTGGGAAACACAGGAAGCTCCTACAATGAGCAGTTCTTC
TRBJ2-1 TRBV28 TRBD1 . CASSLFRQGASNEQFF TGTGCCAGCAGTTTGTTCAGGCAGGGGGCAAGCAATGAGCAGTTCTTC
TRBJ1-5 TRBV4-2 . . CASSQEYDSNQPQHF TGTGCCAGCAGCCAAGAATACGACAGTAATCAGCCCCAGCATTTT
TRBJ2-7 TRBV20-1 TRBD2 . CSASETSGEQYF TGCAGTGCTAGTGAGACTAGCGGTGAGCAGTACTTC
TRBJ1-2 TRBV30 TRBD1 . CAWSVGGAYGYTF TGTGCCTGGAGTGTAGGGGGCGCTTATGGCTACACCTTC
TRBJ2-7 TRBV15 . . CATSFDRRFEQYF TGTGCCACCAGCTTCGACAGGCGCTTTGAGCAGTACTTC
TRBJ1-1 TRBV19 TRBD1 . CASSPGQGGGNTEAFF TGTGCCAGTAGTCCGGGACAGGGCGGCGGGAACACTGAAGCTTTCTTT
TRBJ1-2 TRBV5-5 . . CASKRRHAGDYGYTF TGTGCCAGCAAGCGGAGGCATGCAGGGGACTATGGCTACACCTTC
TRBJ2-5 TRBV19 . . CASSLKQATSGTQYF TGTGCCAGTAGCCTAAAACAGGCGACTTCGGGGACCCAGTACTTC
TRBJ1-1 TRBV30 . . CAFHGAGLIEAFF TGTGCCTTCCATGGGGCAGGGCTAATTGAAGCTTTCTTT
TRBJ2-7 TRBV6-5 . . CASAGQGVYEQYF TGTGCCAGCGCGGGGCAGGGGGTCTACGAGCAGTACTTC
TRBJ2-1 TRBV13 . . CASSQVRTRSYNEQFF TGTGCCAGCAGCCAGGTCCGCACCCGCTCCTACAATGAGCAGTTCTTC